One and the same sample provided the 5 T cell receptor beta chains below, sequenced in a study of response to subunit inactivated influenza vaccine. TCRdb re-called the RT-PCR reads through MiXCR, storing one row per CDR3 protein. Of about 310,000 distinct CDR3 sequences in the sample, 20% to 25% were seen once. Sequenced here: PBMCs from blood, sampled less than 22 months after vaccination. Every receptor here comes from a man aged 45 to 70 who received an inactivated influenza vaccine.

The CDR3 DNA reads as TGCAGTGCTAGGGGCGGGAGGACGGCGGCTGAGCAGTTCTTC. Translating gives CSARGGRTAAEQFF. V usage is TRBV20-1 and J usage is TRBJ2-1, with TRBD2 identical over 8 bases. Trimming at V came to 3 bases and at J to 9 bases, leaving 10 bases not matched to a gene. This CDR3 contains 14 residues. Germline V gene sequence: CDR1 DFQATT, CDR2 SNEGSKA (reference sequence).

About this clonotype itself: One end of the junction varies from germline; a read error may be responsible. CDR3 loop: CAGSLYPGGPDTQYF. For the CDR3, the DNA is TGTGCCGGCAGTTTATATCCAGGGGGCCCAGATACGCAGTATTTT. The J gene is TRBJ2-3, the V gene TRBV28, with 8 positions matching TRBD1. Germline CDR1 reads MDHEN; CDR2 reads SYDVKM. The CDR3 extends over 15 amino acids.

V and J are TRBV5-4 and TRBJ2-1, with 8 bases matching TRBD2. Unmatched junction bases numbered 4, after V lost 0 bases and J lost 8 bases. Germline V gene lookup returns CDR1 SGHNT and CDR2 YYREEE (reference sequence). This CDR3 has 14 residues. CDR3 protein: CASSLVGGADEQFF. DNA of the CDR3: TGTGCCAGCAGCTTGGTCGGGGGGGCAGATGAGCAGTTCTTC.

This clonotype came up many times. The chain employs TRBV20-1 and TRBJ1-1; D gene uncertain. This CDR3 has 13 residues. Trimming cost V 1 base and J 3 bases, with 9 bases left between them. Germline CDR1 reads DFQATT; CDR2 reads SNEGSKA (reference sequence). CDR3 in DNA: TGCAGTGCTAGAGTAGATTGGGACACTGAAGCTTTCTTT. Protein sequence: CSARVDWDTEAFF.

This clonotype was recorded a few times. J is TRBJ2-7 and V is TRBV20-1; the match to TRBD2 covers 8 bases. CDR3 size: 14 residues. From germline, CDR1 is DFQATT and CDR2 SNEGSKA (reference sequence). The J segment lost 1 base and the V segment lost 3 bases, leaving 5 bases of the junction unmatched. As DNA, the CDR3 is TGCAGTGCTAGGAAAAGCGGGGGATCCTACGAGCAGTACTTC. It is translated as CSARKSGGSYEQYF.